This TCR beta chain was sequenced in a study of CD8+ T cells in alopecia areata. Study-wide points: Normal skin contains resident alphabeta T cells, and these are also sequenced in scalp samples. Researchers report lesional scalp, most notably alopecia totalis/universalis, outstripped normal scalp in clonality.

Trimming stripped 4 bases from V and 1 base from J, with 7 bases between. Germline values: CDR1 SQVTM, CDR2 ANQGSEA. The CDR3 runs 12 residues. RNA was extracted and reverse transcribed into cDNA as the sequencing template. Sequencing was performed with immunoSEQ multiplex PCR; in TCRdb, only in-frame clones are kept and a portion is missing. The sample comprises 100,000 to 150,000 clones, about 61% of which are singletons, and around 2.7% rests with the top ten. About this clone: Antigen: not known.

The chain combines TRBV29-1 with TRBJ1-1; no clear D gene. The TCR was taken from a human donor in good health. The source material was CD4+ T cells sorted from blood. The CDR3 is CSVARANTEAFF. The CDR3, as DNA: TGCAGCGTTGCGCGGGCGAACACTGAAGCTTTCTTT.